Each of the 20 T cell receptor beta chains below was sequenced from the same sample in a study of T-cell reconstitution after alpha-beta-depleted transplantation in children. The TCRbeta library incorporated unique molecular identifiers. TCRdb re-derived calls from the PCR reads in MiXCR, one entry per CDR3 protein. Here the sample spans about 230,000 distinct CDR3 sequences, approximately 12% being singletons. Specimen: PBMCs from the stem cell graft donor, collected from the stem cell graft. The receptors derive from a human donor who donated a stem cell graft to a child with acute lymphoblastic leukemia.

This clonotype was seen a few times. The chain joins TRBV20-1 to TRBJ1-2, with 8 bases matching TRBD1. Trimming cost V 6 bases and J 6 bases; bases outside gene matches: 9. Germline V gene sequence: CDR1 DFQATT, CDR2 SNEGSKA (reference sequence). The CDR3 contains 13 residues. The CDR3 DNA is TGCAGTGCCACGGACGGGACAGGTCATGGCTACACCTTC. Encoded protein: CSATDGTGHGYTF.

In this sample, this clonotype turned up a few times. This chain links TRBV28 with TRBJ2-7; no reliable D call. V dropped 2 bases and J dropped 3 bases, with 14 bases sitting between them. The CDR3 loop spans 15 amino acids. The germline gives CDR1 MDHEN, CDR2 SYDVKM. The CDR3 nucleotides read TGTGCCAGCAGTTTAGAAGTGGCCCGTTACTACGAGCAGTACTTC. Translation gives CASSLEVARYYEQYF. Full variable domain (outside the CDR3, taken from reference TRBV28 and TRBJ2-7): DVKVTQSSRYLVKRTGEKVFLECVQDMDHENMFWYRQDPGLGLRLIYFSYDVKMKEKGDIPEGYSVSREKKERFSLILESASTNQTSMYLCASSLEVARYYEQYFGPGTRLTVT.

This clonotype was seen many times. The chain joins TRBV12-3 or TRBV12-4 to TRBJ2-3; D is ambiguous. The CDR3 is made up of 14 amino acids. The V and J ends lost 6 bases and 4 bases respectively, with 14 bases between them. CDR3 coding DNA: TGTGCCAGCAGCCCTACTAACGAAGCAGATACGCAGTATTTT. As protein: CASSPTNEADTQYF.

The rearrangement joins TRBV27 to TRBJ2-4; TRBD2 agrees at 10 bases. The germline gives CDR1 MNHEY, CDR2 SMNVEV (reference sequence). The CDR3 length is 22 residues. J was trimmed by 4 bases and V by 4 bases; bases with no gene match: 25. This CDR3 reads CASSWSGGAGGGSPKPKNIQYF. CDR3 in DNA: TGTGCCAGCAGTTGGAGCGGGGGGGCCGGTGGAGGGAGTCCGAAACCGAAAAACATTCAGTACTTC.

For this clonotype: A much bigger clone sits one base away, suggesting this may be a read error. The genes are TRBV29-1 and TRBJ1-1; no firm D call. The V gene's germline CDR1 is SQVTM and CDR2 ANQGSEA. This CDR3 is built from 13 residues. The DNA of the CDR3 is TGCGGCGTTGAATCCTTGCAAAACACTGAAGCTTTCTTT. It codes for CGVESLQNTEAFF.

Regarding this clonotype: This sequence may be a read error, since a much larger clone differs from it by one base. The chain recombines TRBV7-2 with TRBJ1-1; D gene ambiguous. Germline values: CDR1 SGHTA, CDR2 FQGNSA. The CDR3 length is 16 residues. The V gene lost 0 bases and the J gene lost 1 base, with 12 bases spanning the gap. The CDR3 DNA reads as TGTGCCAGCAGCTTAGCGGTGCGAATAGGGAACACTGAAGCTTTCTTT. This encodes CASSLAVRIGNTEAFF.

The CDR3 region has the DNA TGCAGTGCTAGCGTGGGAAATTTCAACACTGAAGCTTTCTTT. It codes for CSASVGNFNTEAFF. The rearrangement links TRBV20-1 to TRBJ1-1; D gene uncertain. Germline CDR1 DFQATT, CDR2 SNEGSKA (reference sequence). The CDR3 loop spans 14 amino acids. The V gene lost 3 bases and the J gene lost 2 bases, with 13 bases spanning the gap.

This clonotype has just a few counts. The CDR3 DNA sequence: TGCAGTGCTCCCAACTTGCTAGCGGAGTACAATGAGCAGTTCTTC. Translated: CSAPNLLAEYNEQFF. The genes are TRBV20-1 and TRBJ2-1; the match to TRBD2 covers 7 bases. Germline-derived CDR1 and CDR2 are DFQATT and SNEGSKA (reference sequence). This CDR3 spans 15 amino acids. After removal of 5 bases from V and 4 bases from J, the junction contained 11 bases not matched to a gene.

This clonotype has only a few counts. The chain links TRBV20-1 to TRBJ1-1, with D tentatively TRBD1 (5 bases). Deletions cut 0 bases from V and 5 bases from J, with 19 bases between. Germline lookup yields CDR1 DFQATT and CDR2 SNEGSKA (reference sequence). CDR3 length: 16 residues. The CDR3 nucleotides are TGCAGTGCTAGAGATGGGGCAGCTCCCCCGGGGACTGAAGCTTTCTTT. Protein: CSARDGAAPPGTEAFF.

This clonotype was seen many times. CDR3: CASSRTGGLSRYNEQFF. As DNA, the CDR3 is TGCGCCAGCAGCCGGACAGGGGGTCTTTCACGTTACAATGAGCAGTTCTTC. This chain joins TRBV5-1 and TRBJ2-1; 10 positions match TRBD1. After removal of 4 bases from V and 4 bases from J, the junction contained 11 bases not matched to a gene. Germline V gene data show CDR1 as SGHRS and CDR2 as YFSETQ. CDR3 size: 17 residues.

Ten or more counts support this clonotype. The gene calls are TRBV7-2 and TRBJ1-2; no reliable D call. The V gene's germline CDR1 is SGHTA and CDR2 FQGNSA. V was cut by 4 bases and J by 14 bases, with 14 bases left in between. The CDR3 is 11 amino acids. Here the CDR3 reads CASSSGLQETF. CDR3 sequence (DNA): TGTGCCAGCAGCTCAGGACTTCAGGAGACCTTC.

The CDR3 sequence is CASSEGTEDTQYF. The DNA for the CDR3 is TGTGCCAGCAGTGAGGGGACCGAAGATACGCAGTATTTT. This sequence joins TRBV2 and TRBJ2-3; D may be TRBD1 or TRBD2 (5 bases each). This CDR3 contains 13 residues. CDR1 is SNHLY, CDR2 FYNNEI, per germline. V was clipped by 3 bases and J by 5 bases, with 9 bases between them.

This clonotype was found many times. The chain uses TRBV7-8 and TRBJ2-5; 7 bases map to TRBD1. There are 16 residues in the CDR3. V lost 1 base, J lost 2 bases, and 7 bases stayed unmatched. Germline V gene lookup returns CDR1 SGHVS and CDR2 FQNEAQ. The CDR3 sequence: CASSLGPTGLQETQYF. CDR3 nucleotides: TGTGCCAGCAGCTTAGGACCGACAGGGTTACAAGAGACCCAGTACTTC.

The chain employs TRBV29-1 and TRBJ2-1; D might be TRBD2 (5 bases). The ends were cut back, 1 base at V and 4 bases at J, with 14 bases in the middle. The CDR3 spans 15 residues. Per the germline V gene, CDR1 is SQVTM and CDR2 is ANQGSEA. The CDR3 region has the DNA TGCAGCGTTGAAGGACTCGGGGAAAGGTACAATGAGCAGTTCTTC. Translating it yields CSVEGLGERYNEQFF.

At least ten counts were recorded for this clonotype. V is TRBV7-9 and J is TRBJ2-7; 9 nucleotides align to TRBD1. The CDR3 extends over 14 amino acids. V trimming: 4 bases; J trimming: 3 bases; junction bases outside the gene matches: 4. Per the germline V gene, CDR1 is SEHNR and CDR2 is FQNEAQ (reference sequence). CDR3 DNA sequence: TGTGCCAGCAGCTCGGGACAGGGAGACTACGAGCAGTACTTC. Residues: CASSSGQGDYEQYF.

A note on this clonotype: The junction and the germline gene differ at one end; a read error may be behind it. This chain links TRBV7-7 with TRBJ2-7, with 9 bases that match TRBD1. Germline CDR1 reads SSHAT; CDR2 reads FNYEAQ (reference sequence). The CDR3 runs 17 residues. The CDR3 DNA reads TGTGCTAGCAGCGCGAACAGGGGGCAAAGACGCGGCTACGAGCAGTACTTC. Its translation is CASSANRGQRRGYEQYF.

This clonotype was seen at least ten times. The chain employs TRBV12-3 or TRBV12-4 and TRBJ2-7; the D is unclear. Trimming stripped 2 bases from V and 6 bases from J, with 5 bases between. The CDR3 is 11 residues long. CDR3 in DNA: TGTGCCAGCAGTTTAAGTGCCGAGCAGTACTTC. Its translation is CASSLSAEQYF.

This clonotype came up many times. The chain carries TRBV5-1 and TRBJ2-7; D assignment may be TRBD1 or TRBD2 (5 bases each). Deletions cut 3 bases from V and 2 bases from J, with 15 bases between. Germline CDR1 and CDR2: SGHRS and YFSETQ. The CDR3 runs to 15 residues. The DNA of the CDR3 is TGCGCCAGCAGCTCGAAAGGGACCGGGCCCTACGAGCAGTACTTC. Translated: CASSSKGTGPYEQYF. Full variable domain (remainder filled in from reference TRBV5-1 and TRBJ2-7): KAGVTQTPRYLIKTRGQQVTLSCSPISGHRSVSWYQQTPGQGLQFLFEYFSETQRNKGNFPGRFSGRQFSNSRSEMNVSTLELGDSALYLCASSSKGTGPYEQYFGPGTRLTVT.

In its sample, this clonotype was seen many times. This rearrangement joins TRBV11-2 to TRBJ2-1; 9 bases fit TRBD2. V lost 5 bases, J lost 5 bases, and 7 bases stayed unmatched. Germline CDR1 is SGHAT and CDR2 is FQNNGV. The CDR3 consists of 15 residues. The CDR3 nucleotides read TGTGCCAGCAGCCAAAGCGGGGGGCGAAACAATGAGCAGTTCTTC. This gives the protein CASSQSGGRNNEQFF.

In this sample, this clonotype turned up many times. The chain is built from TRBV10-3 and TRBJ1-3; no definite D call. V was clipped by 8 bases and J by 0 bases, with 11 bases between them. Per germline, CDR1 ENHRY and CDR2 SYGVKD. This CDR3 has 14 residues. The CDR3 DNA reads TGTGCCATCGGTAGACATTACTCTGGAAACACCATATATTTT. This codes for CAIGRHYSGNTIYF.